This T cell receptor (beta chain) was obtained from a study of OX40 agonist ivuxolimab in advanced cancers. Study at large: Partial responses were seen in three patients, one with hepatocellular carcinoma and two with cutaneous melanoma.

CDR1 SGDLS and CDR2 YYNGEE come from the germline V gene. The CDR3 spans 14 residues. With 4 bases removed from V and 5 bases from J, the gap between germline ends came to 14 bases. Data came from immunoSEQ multiplex PCR; TCRdb stores just in-frame clones and leaves some out. Counted here are tens of thousands of clones, about 90% occurring once; the ten biggest clones make up over 7%. Sampled blood was obtained at baseline, cycle 4 day 1, and cycle 7 day 1. The sample was CD4+ or CD8+ T cells sorted from blood, taken in a trial of the OX40 agonist ivuxolimab. The sequence derives from an adult with an advanced solid tumor such as melanoma, head and neck, liver or kidney cancer. The chain uses TRBV9 and TRBJ2-3; tentative D call: TRBD2 (5 bases). CDR3 nucleotide sequence: TGTGCCAGCAGCCCGGGCGGTAGCGTAGATACGCAGTATTTT. Translating it yields CASSPGGSVDTQYF.